The clone carrying this T cell receptor beta chain was recorded a few times. The TCRbeta library incorporated unique molecular identifiers. One entry per CDR3 protein, called by TCRdb with MiXCR from the PCR reads. The sample yields about 400,000 distinct CDR3 sequences, around 20% seen once. The entry originates in a study of T-cell reconstitution after alpha-beta-depleted transplantation in children. CDR3 length: 13 amino acids. Germline CDR1 and CDR2: MNHEY and SVGEGT. The V segment lost 7 bases and the J segment 0 bases; nucleotides outside the gene matches: 2. This chain links TRBV6-2 or TRBV6-3 with TRBJ2-5, with 7 bases aligning to TRBD2. The sample consisted of PBMCs from the stem cell graft donor, taken from the stem cell graft. The clonotype originates from a human donor who donated a stem cell graft to a child with acute myeloid leukemia. The CDR3 DNA is TGTGCCAGCAAACTAGCGTACCAAGAGACCCAGTACTTC. Its translation: CASKLAYQETQYF.